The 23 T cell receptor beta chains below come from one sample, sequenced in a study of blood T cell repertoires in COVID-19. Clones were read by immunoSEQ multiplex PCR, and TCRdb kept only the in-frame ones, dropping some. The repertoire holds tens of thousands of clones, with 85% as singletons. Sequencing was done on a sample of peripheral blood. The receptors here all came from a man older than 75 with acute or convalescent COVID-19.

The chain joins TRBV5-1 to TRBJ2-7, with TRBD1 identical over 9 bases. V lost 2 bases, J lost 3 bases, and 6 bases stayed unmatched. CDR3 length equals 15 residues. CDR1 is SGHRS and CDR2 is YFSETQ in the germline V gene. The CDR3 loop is CASSFGGQGNYEQYF. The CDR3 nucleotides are TGCGCCAGCAGCTTCGGGGGACAGGGTAACTACGAGCAGTACTTC.

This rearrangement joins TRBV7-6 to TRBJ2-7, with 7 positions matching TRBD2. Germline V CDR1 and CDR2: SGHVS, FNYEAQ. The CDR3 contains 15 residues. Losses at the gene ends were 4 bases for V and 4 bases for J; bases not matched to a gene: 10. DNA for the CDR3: TGTGCCAGCAGCTCAGAGTTGGGACTAAGTTACGAGCAGTACTTC. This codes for CASSSELGLSYEQYF. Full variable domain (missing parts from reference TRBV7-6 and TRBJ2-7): GAGVSQSPRYKVTKRGQDVALRCDPISGHVSLYWYRQALGQGPEFLTYFNYEAQQDKSGLPNDRFSAERPEGSISTLTIQRTEQRDSAMYRCASSSELGLSYEQYFGPGTRLTVT.

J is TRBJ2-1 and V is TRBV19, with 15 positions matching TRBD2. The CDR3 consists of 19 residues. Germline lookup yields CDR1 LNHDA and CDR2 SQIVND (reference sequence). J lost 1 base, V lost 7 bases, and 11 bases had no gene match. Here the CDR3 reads CASTWTSGRGGVSYNEQFF. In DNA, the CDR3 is TGTGCCAGTACCTGGACTAGCGGGAGGGGGGGTGTTTCCTACAATGAGCAGTTCTTC.

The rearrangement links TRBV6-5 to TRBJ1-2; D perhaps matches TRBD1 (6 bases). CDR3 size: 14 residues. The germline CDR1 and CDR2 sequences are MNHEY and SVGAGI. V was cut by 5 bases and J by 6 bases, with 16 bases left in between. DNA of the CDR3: TGTGCCAGCAGTACCGGAGGGGGGGTCGATGGCTACACCTTC. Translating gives CASSTGGGVDGYTF.

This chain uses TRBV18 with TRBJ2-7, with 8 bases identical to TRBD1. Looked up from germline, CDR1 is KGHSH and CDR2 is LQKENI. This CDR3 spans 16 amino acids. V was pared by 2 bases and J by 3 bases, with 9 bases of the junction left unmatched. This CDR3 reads CASSPRQGAHNYEQYF. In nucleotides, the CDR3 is TGTGCCAGCTCACCAAGGCAGGGGGCGCACAACTACGAGCAGTACTTC.

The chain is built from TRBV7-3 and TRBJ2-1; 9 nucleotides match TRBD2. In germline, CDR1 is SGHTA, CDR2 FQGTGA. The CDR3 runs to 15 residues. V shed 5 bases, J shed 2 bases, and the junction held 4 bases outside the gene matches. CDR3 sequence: CASSRSSGTYNEQFF. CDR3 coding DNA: TGTGCCAGCAGCCGATCTAGCGGGACCTACAATGAGCAGTTCTTC.

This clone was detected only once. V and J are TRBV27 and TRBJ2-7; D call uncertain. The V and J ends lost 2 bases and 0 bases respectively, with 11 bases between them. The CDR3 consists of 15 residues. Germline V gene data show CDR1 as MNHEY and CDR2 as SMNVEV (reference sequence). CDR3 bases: TGTGCCAGCAGTTTAAACCCAACCAGCTCCTACGAGCAGTACTTC. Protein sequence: CASSLNPTSSYEQYF.

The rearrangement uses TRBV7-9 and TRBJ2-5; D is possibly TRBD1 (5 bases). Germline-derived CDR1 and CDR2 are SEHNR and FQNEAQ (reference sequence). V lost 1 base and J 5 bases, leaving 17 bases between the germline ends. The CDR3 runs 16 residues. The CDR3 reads CASSLEVPAGLETQYF. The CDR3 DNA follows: TGTGCCAGCAGCTTAGAGGTTCCGGCAGGGTTGGAGACCCAGTACTTC.

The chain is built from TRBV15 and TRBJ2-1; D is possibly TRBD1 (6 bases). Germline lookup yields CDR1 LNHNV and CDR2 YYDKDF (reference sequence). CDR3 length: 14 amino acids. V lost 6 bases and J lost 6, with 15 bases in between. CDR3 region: CATRMRGFPNEQFF. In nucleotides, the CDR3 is TGTGCCACCAGGATGAGGGGGTTTCCCAATGAGCAGTTCTTC.

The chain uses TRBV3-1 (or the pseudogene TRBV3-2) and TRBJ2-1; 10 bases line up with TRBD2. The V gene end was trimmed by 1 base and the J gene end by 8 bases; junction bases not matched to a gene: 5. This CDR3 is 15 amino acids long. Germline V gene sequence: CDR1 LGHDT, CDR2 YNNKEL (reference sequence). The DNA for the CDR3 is TGTGCCAGCAGCCAAGCGGCTAGCGGGAGCGATGAGCAGTTCTTC. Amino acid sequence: CASSQAASGSDEQFF.

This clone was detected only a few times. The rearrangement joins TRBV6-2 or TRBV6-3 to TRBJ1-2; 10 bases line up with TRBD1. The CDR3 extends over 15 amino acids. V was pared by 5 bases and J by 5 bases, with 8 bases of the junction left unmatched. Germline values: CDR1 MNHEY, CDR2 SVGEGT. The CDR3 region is CASSDRRTGGYGYTF. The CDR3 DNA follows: TGTGCCAGCAGTGATCGCCGGACAGGGGGGTATGGCTACACCTTC.

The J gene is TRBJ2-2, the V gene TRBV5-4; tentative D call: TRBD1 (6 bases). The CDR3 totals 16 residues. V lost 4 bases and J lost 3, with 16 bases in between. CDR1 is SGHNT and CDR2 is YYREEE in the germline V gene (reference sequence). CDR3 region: CASSPGRSGDTGELFF. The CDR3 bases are TGTGCCAGCAGCCCCGGTAGGTCAGGGGACACCGGGGAGCTGTTTTTT.

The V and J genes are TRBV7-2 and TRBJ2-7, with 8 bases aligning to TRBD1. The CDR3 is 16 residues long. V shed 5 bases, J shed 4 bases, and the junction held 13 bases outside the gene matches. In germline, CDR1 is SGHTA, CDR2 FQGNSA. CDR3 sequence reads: CASSPRFGDRSYEQYF. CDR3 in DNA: TGTGCCAGCAGCCCCCGGTTTGGGGACAGGAGTTACGAGCAGTACTTC.

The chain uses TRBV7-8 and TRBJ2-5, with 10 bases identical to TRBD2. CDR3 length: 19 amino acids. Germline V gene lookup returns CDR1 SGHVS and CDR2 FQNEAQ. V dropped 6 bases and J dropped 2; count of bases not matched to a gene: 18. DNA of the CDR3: TGTGCCAGCAGGCCCCCGAACGTAGCGGGAGGAACCACACAAGAGACCCAGTACTTC. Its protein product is CASRPPNVAGGTTQETQYF.

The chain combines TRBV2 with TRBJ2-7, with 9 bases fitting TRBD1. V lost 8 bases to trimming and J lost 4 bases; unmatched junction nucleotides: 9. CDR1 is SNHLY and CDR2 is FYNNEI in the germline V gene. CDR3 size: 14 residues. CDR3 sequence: CASWAGTGNYEQYF. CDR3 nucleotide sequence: TGTGCCAGCTGGGCCGGGACAGGGAATTACGAGCAGTACTTC.

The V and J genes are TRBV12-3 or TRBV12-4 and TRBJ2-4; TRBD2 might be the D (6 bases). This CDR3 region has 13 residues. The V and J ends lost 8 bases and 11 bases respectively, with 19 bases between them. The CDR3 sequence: CASLRSNRDFQYF. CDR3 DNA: TGTGCCAGCTTAAGAAGCAACCGGGACTTTCAGTACTTC.

The CDR3 here is CASSNLGGAGGPGEQYF. CDR3 sequence (DNA): TGTGCCAGCAGCAACTTGGGGGGAGCGGGAGGGCCTGGAGAGCAGTACTTC. This sequence joins TRBV27 and TRBJ2-7; 10 positions match TRBD2. CDR1 and CDR2 from the germline V gene are MNHEY and SMNVEV (reference sequence). The V segment lost 6 bases and the J segment 7 bases; nucleotides outside the gene matches: 18. The length of the CDR3 is 17 residues.

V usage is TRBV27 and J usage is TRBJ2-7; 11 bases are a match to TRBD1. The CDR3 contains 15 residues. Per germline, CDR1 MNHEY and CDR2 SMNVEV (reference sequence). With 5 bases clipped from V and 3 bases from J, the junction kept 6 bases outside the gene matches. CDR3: CASSQRTGGFYEQYF. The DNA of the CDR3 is TGTGCCAGCAGTCAACGGACAGGGGGCTTCTACGAGCAGTACTTC.

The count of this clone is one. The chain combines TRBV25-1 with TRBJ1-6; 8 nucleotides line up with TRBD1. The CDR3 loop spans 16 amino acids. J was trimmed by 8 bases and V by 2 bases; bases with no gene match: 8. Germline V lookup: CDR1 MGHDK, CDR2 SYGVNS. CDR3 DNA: TGTGCCAGCAGTGAAGGACAGGGTGTTCGAGATTCACCCCTCCACTTT. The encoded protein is CASSEGQGVRDSPLHF.

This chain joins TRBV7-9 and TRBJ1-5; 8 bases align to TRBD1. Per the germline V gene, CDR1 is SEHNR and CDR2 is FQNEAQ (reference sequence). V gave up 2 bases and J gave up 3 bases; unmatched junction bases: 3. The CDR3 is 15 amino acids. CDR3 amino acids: CASSLRGQVNQPQHF. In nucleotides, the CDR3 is TGTGCCAGCAGCTTAAGGGGACAGGTCAATCAGCCCCAGCATTTT.

CDR3 sequence reads: CAREGRDKAKNIQYF. The CDR3 nucleotides are TGTGCCAGAGAGGGGCGGGATAAAGCCAAAAACATTCAGTACTTC. The chain is built from TRBV19 and TRBJ2-4; a weak D match, TRBD2 (6 bases). CDR3 size: 15 residues. CDR1 is LNHDA and CDR2 is SQIVND in the germline V gene (reference sequence). Trimming removed 9 bases from V and 0 bases from J, with 15 bases in between.

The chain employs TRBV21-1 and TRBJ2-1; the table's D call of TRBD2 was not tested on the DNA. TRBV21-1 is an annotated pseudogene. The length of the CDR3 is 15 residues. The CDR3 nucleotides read TGTGCCAGCAGAAGGGAACTAGCGGTTTACAATGAGCAGTTCTTC. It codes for CASRRELAVYNEQFF.

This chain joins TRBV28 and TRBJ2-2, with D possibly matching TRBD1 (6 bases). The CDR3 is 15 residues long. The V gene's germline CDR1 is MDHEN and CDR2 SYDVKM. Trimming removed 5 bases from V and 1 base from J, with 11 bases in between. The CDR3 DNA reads TGTGCCAGCAGTCCGGGGACACTGAACACCGGGGAGCTGTTTTTT. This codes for CASSPGTLNTGELFF.